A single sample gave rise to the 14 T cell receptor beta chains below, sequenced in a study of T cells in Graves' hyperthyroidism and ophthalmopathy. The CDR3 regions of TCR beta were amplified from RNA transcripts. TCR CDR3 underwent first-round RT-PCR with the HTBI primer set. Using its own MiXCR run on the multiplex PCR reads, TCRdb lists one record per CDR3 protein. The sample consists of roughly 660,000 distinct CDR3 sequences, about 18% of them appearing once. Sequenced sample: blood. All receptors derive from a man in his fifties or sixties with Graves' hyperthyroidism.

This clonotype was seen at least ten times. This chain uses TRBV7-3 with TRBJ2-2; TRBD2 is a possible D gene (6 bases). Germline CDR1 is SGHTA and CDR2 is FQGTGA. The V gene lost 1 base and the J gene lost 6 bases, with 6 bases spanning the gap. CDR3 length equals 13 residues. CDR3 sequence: CASSLSGAGELFF. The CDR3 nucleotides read TGTGCCAGCAGCTTAAGCGGGGCCGGGGAGCTGTTTTTT.

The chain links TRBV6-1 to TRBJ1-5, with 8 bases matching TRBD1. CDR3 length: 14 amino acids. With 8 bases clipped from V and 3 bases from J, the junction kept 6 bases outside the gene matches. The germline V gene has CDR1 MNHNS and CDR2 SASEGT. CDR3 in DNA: TGTGCCAGCGCGCAGGGGGCTTACAATCAGCCCCAGCATTTT. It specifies CASAQGAYNQPQHF.

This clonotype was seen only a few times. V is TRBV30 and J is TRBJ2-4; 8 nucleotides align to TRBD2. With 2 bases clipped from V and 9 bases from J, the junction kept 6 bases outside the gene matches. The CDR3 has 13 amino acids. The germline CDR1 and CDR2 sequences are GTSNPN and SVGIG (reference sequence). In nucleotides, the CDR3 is TGTGCCTGGAGTAGCGGGAGTTATGTCATTCAGTACTTC. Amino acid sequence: CAWSSGSYVIQYF.

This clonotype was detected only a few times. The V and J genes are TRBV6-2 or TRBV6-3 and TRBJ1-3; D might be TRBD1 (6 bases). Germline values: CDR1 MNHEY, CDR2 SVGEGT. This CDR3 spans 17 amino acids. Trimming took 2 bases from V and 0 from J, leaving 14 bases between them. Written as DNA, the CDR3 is TGTGCCAGCAGTTACGGGGGCTCTCTGTTCTCTGGAAACACCATATATTTT. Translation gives CASSYGGSLFSGNTIYF.

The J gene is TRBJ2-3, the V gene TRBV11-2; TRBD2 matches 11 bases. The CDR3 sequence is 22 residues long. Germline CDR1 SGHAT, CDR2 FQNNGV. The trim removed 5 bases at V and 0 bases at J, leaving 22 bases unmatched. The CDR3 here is CASSPGQGRFLWTSGSTDTQYF. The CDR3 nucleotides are TGTGCCAGCAGCCCGGGACAGGGAAGGTTTTTATGGACTAGCGGGAGCACAGATACGCAGTATTTT. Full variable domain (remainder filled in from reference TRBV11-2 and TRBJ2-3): EAGVAQSPRYKIIEKRQSVAFWCNPISGHATLYWYQQILGQGPKLLIQFQNNGVVDDSQLPKDRFSAERLKGVDSTLKIQPAKLEDSAVYLCASSPGQGRFLWTSGSTDTQYFGPGTRLTVL.

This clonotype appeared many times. In nucleotides, the CDR3 is TGTGCCAGCAGTCCCCCACAGTATAGTTCGTGGAATGAGCAGTTCTTC. Translating gives CASSPPQYSSWNEQFF. The chain links TRBV28 to TRBJ2-1; D is undetermined. This CDR3 has 16 amino acids. Germline V gives CDR1 MDHEN, CDR2 SYDVKM. Trimming removed 5 bases from V and 7 bases from J, with 21 bases in between.

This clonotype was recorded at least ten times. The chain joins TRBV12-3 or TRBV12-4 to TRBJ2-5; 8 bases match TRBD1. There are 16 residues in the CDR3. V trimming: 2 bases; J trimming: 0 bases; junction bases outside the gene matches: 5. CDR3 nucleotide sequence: TGTGCCAGCAGTTTATGGGCAGGGGGCCACCAAGAGACCCAGTACTTC. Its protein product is CASSLWAGGHQETQYF.

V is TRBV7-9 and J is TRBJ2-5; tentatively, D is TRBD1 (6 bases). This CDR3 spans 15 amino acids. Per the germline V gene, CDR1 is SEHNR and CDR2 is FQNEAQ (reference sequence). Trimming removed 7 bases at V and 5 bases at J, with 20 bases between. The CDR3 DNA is TGTGCCAGCAACCCGGGACAACCCTTCCGGGAGACCCAGTACTTC. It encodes CASNPGQPFRETQYF.

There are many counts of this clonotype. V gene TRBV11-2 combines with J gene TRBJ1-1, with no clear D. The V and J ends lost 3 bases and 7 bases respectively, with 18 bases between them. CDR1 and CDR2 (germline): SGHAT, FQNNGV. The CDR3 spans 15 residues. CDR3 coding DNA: TGTGCCAGCAGCTTTCCCAGGAGATCTGTTGATGAAGCTTTCTTT. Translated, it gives CASSFPRRSVDEAFF. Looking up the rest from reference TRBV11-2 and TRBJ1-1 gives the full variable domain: EAGVAQSPRYKIIEKRQSVAFWCNPISGHATLYWYQQILGQGPKLLIQFQNNGVVDDSQLPKDRFSAERLKGVDSTLKIQPAKLEDSAVYLCASSFPRRSVDEAFFGQGTRLTVV.

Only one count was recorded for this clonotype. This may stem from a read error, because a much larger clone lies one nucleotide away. Here the CDR3 reads CARSLGGGARQGNYGYTF. The CDR3 DNA reads as TGTGCCAGAAGTCTAGGGGGAGGAGCTCGACAGGGGAACTATGGCTACACCTTC. J is TRBJ1-2 and V is TRBV19; 8 nucleotides match TRBD1. There are 18 residues in the CDR3. Germline CDR1 and CDR2: LNHDA and SQIVND (reference sequence). V trimming: 9 bases; J trimming: 2 bases; junction bases outside the gene matches: 20.

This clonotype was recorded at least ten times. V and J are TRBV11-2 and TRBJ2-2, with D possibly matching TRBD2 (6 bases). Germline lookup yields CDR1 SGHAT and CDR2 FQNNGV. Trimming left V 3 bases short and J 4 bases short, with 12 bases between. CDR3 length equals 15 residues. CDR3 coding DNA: TGTGCCAGCAGCTTCCCGGGAGCCGGCACCGGGGAGCTGTTTTTT. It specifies CASSFPGAGTGELFF.

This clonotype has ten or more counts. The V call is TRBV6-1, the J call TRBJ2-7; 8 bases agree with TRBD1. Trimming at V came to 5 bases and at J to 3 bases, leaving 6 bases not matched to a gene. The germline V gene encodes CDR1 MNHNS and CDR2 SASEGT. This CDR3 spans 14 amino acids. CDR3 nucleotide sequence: TGTGCCAGCAGTTGGTTCGGGACAGGCTACGAGCAGTACTTC. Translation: CASSWFGTGYEQYF.

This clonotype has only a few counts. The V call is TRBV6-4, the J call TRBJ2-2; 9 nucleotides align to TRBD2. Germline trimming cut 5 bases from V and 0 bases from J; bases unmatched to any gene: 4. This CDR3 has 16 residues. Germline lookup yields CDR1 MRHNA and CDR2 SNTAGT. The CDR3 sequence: CASSMTSGANTGELFF. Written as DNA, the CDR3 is TGTGCCAGCAGTATGACTAGCGGCGCGAACACCGGGGAGCTGTTTTTT.

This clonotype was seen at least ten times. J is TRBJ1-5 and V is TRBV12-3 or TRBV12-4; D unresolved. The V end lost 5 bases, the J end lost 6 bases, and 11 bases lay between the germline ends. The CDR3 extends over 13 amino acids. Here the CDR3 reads CASSREGPQPQHF. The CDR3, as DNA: TGTGCCAGCAGTCGAGAGGGCCCTCAGCCCCAGCATTTT.